The 6 T cell receptor beta chains presented below share a single source sample, sequenced in a study of chemoradiotherapy in HPV16-positive cancers. TCRdb keeps only in-frame clones here, not all; method: immunoSEQ multiplex PCR. The profile shows several thousand clones, over 75% of them singletons. This specimen was acquired from a patient who underwent chemoradiotherapy. These receptors all come from a human donor with HPV-associated anogenital cancer.

The CDR3 reads CASRWTGGSNQPQHF. DNA for the CDR3: TGTGCCAGCCGTTGGACAGGAGGAAGCAATCAGCCCCAGCATTTT. V and J are TRBV28 and TRBJ1-5; 7 positions agree with TRBD1. The CDR3 consists of 15 residues. V lost 8 bases to trimming and J lost 1 base; unmatched junction nucleotides: 8. The germline CDR1 and CDR2 sequences are MDHEN and SYDVKM.

This rearrangement joins TRBV29-1 to TRBJ2-1; 13 positions agree with TRBD2. V lost 4 bases to trimming and J lost 7 bases; unmatched junction nucleotides: 7. Germline V gene data show CDR1 as SQVTM and CDR2 as ANQGSEA. This CDR3 has 15 amino acids. DNA of the CDR3: TGCAGCGTTGCAGTGACTAGCGGGGGGATTAATGAGCAGTTCTTC. Its translation: CSVAVTSGGINEQFF.

The chain recombines TRBV6-6 with TRBJ2-7, with D perhaps matching TRBD1 or TRBD2 (5 bases each). Looked up from germline, CDR1 is MNHNY and CDR2 is SVGAGI (reference sequence). V was trimmed by 6 bases and J by 4 bases, leaving 16 bases between them. The CDR3 totals 14 residues. The CDR3 spells CASSGHARAYEQYF. CDR3 coding DNA: TGTGCCAGCAGCGGACACGCGAGGGCTTACGAGCAGTACTTC.

The rearrangement links TRBV5-5 to TRBJ2-3, with D hard to call. Germline loops: CDR1 SGHKS, CDR2 YYEKEE (reference sequence). The CDR3 runs 15 residues. Deletions cut 1 base from V and 0 bases from J, with 9 bases between. CDR3 DNA sequence: TGTGCCAGCAGCTTGCCCTCCTCGAGCACAGATACGCAGTATTTT. Protein product: CASSLPSSSTDTQYF.

The V call is TRBV28, the J call TRBJ1-5; TRBD1 aligns across 7 bases. CDR3 size: 14 residues. V shed 4 bases and J 4 bases; nucleotides not matched to a gene: 4. From germline, CDR1 is MDHEN and CDR2 SYDVKM. CDR3 protein: CASSSGQRNQPQHF. The DNA of the CDR3 is TGTGCCAGCAGTTCGGGACAGCGGAATCAGCCCCAGCATTTT.

J is TRBJ2-3 and V is TRBV29-1; 10 bases fit TRBD1. Per germline, CDR1 SQVTM and CDR2 ANQGSEA. V shed 7 bases and J 11 bases; nucleotides not matched to a gene: 6. CDR3 length: 11 residues. Written as DNA, the CDR3 is TGCAGCGCCGCCGGGACAGGGGAGCAGTATTTT. Its translation is CSAAGTGEQYF.